This T cell receptor (beta chain) was observed in a study of T cell responses to AZD1222 COVID-19 vaccine. Study background: Second-dose groups at about 4 or about 12 weeks were pooled. General observations from the study: Variant regions that are unmutated are reportedly the target of nearly half of spike-specific TCRs.

This CDR3 region has 15 residues. CDR1 and CDR2 (germline): LGHDT, YNNKEL (reference sequence). V lost 0 bases to trimming and J lost 3 bases, with 12 bases between them. Repertoires were generated with immunoSEQ multiplex PCR, while TCRdb's copy carries only in-frame clones and drops some. The data show fewer than 75,000 clones, 85% to 90% seen once. Concerning this clone: Its antigen is as yet unknown.

This sequence was found in an adult in good health. This sample comprised peripheral blood, obtained on day 0 of AZD1222 vaccination. The chain carries TRBV3-1 (or the pseudogene TRBV3-2) and TRBJ2-7; tentative D call: TRBD1 (6 bases). CDR3 bases: TGTGCCAGCAGCCAAGATCGGTCCAGGGGCTACGAGCAGTACTTC. Its translation: CASSQDRSRGYEQYF.